This is a list of T cell receptor beta chains from one sample in a study of molecular identifiers for immune sequencing clone quantification. Using its own MiXCR run on the PCR reads, TCRdb lists one record per CDR3 protein. The sample comprises about 510,000 distinct CDR3 sequences, roughly 25% of which are singletons, and roughly 0.77% rests with the top ten. Sequencing used naive CD8+ T cells from blood, with Jurkat cell RNA spiked in. The receptor set was obtained from a human donor in good health. Some libraries in this study had Jurkat cell RNA spiked in. Each CDR3 is given with its conserved first and last residue. The D gene is left open where the match is weak. Size is omitted from some rows. Given values are once, few, many or a class for expanded clones.

TRBV14	-	-	TRBJ2-3	CASSPYHGDTQYF	TGTGCCAGCAGCCCATACCATGGAGATACGCAGTATTTT
TRBV28	-	many	TRBJ2-4	CASSLRGVQNIQYF	TGTGCCAGCAGTTTAAGAGGGGTCCAAAACATTCAGTACTTC
TRBV2	-	many	TRBJ1-1	CASSPYERNTEAFF	TGTGCCAGCAGTCCATACGAGCGGAACACTGAAGCTTTCTTT
TRBV25-1	TRBD1	many	TRBJ2-7	CASSEGTDYEQYF	TGTGCCAGCAGTGAGGGGACAGACTACGAGCAGTACTTC
TRBV28	-	many	TRBJ2-7	CASEGGTYEQYF	TGTGCCAGCGAGGGCGGGACCTACGAGCAGTACTTC
TRBV5-4	-	-	TRBJ2-5	CASSLGYSGGQETQYF	TGTGCCAGCAGCTTGGGTTATTCGGGCGGCCAAGAGACCCAGTACTTT
TRBV4-3	TRBD1	many	TRBJ1-1	CASSQTGATEAFF	TGCGCCAGCAGCCAGACAGGGGCCACTGAAGCTTTCTTT
TRBV19	TRBD2	-	TRBJ2-2	CASSIFVPGIAGPAGELFF	TGTGCCAGTAGTATTTTTGTCCCTGGCATAGCGGGACCCGCCGGGGAGCTGTTTTTT
TRBV6-2/TRBV6-3	TRBD2	many	TRBJ2-7	CASSYSTSGPTTVEQYF	TGTGCCAGCAGTTATAGTACTAGCGGACCTACTACGGTAGAGCAGTACTTC
TRBV19	-	few	TRBJ1-2	CASSNQGRSYGYTF	TGTGCCAGTAGTAATCAGGGACGTTCCTATGGCTACACCTTC
TRBV10-3	TRBD2	-	TRBJ2-7	CAISEFGAGGNEQYF	TGTGCCATCAGTGAGTTTGGAGCGGGGGGTAACGAGCAGTACTTC
TRBV7-6	TRBD1	-	TRBJ2-1	CASSRGTGRFLYEQFF	TGTGCCAGCAGCCGCGGGACAGGGAGGTTTTTATATGAGCAGTTCTTC
TRBV4-3	TRBD2	-	TRBJ2-3	CASSQDRLAGGYRDTQYF	TGCGCCAGCAGCCAAGATAGACTAGCGGGGGGCTATCGCGATACGCAGTATTTT
TRBV6-5	-	-	TRBJ2-3	CASSHTPDSTDTQYF	TGTGCCAGCAGTCACACCCCGGACAGCACAGATACGCAGTATTTT